The rows below give T cell receptor beta chains drawn from one sample of a study of molecular identifiers for immune sequencing clone quantification. MiXCR, applied by TCRdb to the PCR reads, yields one record per CDR3 protein. Of nearly 650,000 distinct CDR3 sequences in the sample, about 25% are singletons; the top ten hold roughly 0.83%. Sequencing input: naive CD8+ T cells from blood, with Jurkat cell RNA spiked in. The receptors were gathered from a human donor in good health. Some libraries in this study had Jurkat cell RNA spiked in. The CDR3 runs from the conserved cysteine through the conserved F or W. The D gene is left open where the match is weak. Clone size is shown for a subset of rows, as once, few, many or a class of expanded clone.

V gene	clone size	D gene	J gene	CDR3 DNA	CDR3 protein
TRBV7-9	many	-	TRBJ1-3	TGTGCCAGCAGCTCAACTCCGGGGGCAGAATATAGTGCTGGAAACACCATATATTTT	CASSSTPGAEYSAGNTIYF
TRBV6-2/TRBV6-3	-	-	TRBJ1-1	TGTGCCAGCACCCCAGAGGGCTGGAGCACTGAAGCTTTCTTT	CASTPEGWSTEAFF
TRBV7-9	-	-	TRBJ1-5	TGTGCCAGCAGCTCCCCCTCTCAGCCCCAGCATTTT	CASSSPSQPQHF
TRBV19	-	TRBD2	TRBJ2-3	TGTGCCAGTAGTATAGCGGGGGGGCCGCAAGACGAGCGGACTAGCACAGATACGCAGTATTTT	CASSIAGGPQDERTSTDTQYF
TRBV28	many	-	TRBJ1-4	TGTGCCAGTACTGACAGCGGAAACGGTTATGAAAAACTGTTTTTT	CASTDSGNGYEKLFF
TRBV11-3	-	-	TRBJ2-1	TGTGCCAGCAGCCCAGAGGGCGATAGCTCCTACAATGAGCAGTTCTTC	CASSPEGDSSYNEQFF
TRBV5-3	few	-	TRBJ2-7	TGTGCCAGCTCCGCTGATATCGGGGGCTACGAGCAGTACTTC	CASSADIGGYEQYF
TRBV24-1	once	-	TRBJ2-3	TGTGCCACCAGCGGCTGGGGAGGAGCTAGCACAGATACGCAGTATTTT	CATSGWGGASTDTQYF
TRBV9	many	-	TRBJ2-4	TGTGCCAGCAGCGGAGCCAAAAACATTCAGTACTTC	CASSGAKNIQYF
TRBV28	-	-	TRBJ1-1	TGTGCCAGCAATACACTTATGAACACTGAAGCTTTCTTT	CASNTLMNTEAFF
TRBV11-2	many	TRBD1	TRBJ2-7	TGTGCCAGCAGCTTGGCCCAGGGGGACTACGAGCAGTACTTC	CASSLAQGDYEQYF
TRBV3-1	-	TRBD2	TRBJ2-6	TGTGCCCGCCGCCAAGAAGGCGGGGGGCAGCCTCTCCTGACTTTC	CARRQEGGGQPLLTF
TRBV19	-	-	TRBJ2-7	TGTGCCAGTAGTATGACCGCGGTCTCCTACGAGCAGTACTTC	CASSMTAVSYEQYF
TRBV28	-	TRBD1	TRBJ2-7	TGTGCCAGCAGTTTGTCGAACAGGGGTTTCGACCAGTACTTC	CASSLSNRGFDQYF
TRBV20-1	many	-	TRBJ2-7	TGCAGTGCCAGGCCCCTAGCCGTCTCCTGGGAGCAGTACTTC	CSARPLAVSWEQYF
TRBV29-1	many	-	TRBJ2-7	TGCAGCGGAAGGGACGGGGGTTGGGAGCAGTACTTC	CSGRDGGWEQYF
TRBV7-9	many	-	TRBJ2-5	TGTGCCAGCAGCTTGCCGGCGGCGGTCCAAGAGACCCAGTACTTC	CASSLPAAVQETQYF
TRBV20-1	once	-	TRBJ1-6	TGCAGTGCTAGAGTGGACAGTAGCTCCCATAATTCACCCCTCCACTTT	CSARVDSSSHNSPLHF
TRBV7-9	few	-	TRBJ1-2	TGTGCCAGCAGCTCACCCCTGAGGTCCGGGGGCTACACCTTC	CASSSPLRSGGYTF
TRBV27	many	-	TRBJ2-5	TGTGCCAGCAGTTTATGGGTTCGGGGAGGAGAGACCCAGTACTTC	CASSLWVRGGETQYF
TRBV20-1	many	-	TRBJ1-3	TGCAGTGTCAAAGACTCTGGAAACACCATATATTTT	CSVKDSGNTIYF
TRBV7-2	few	-	TRBJ2-3	TGTGCCAGCAGCTTAATAACTTATAGCACAGATACGCAGTATTTT	CASSLITYSTDTQYF
TRBV7-2	-	-	TRBJ2-6	TGTGCCAGCATCACAGGGAGGAGCTCTGGGGCCAACGTCCTGACTTTC	CASITGRSSGANVLTF
TRBV12-5	-	TRBD2	TRBJ2-1	TGTGCTAGTGGTTTGGCTAGCGGGAGTAATGAGCAGTTCTTC	CASGLASGSNEQFF
TRBV12-3/TRBV12-4	few	TRBD1	TRBJ2-6	TGTGCCAGCAGCGGACAGGGGGTGAATGGGGCCAACGTCCTGACTTTC	CASSGQGVNGANVLTF
TRBV20-1	few	-	TRBJ2-1	TGCAGTGCTAGAGGGGGCGGGGCGACCTACAATGAGCAGTTCTTC	CSARGGGATYNEQFF
TRBV20-1	-	TRBD2	TRBJ2-3	TGCAGTGCTAGAGCCCGGACTAGCGGGAGGCCCCATAGCACAGATACGCAGTATTTT	CSARARTSGRPHSTDTQYF